This T cell receptor beta chain was retrieved from a study of blood T cell repertoires in COVID-19. Across the whole study: From T cells, B-cell-depleted T cells, or PBMCs came the material, which was cDNA or gDNA.

Per the authors' pipeline: Estimation of nucleated cell counts was performed using reference gene primer amplification. The repertoire was sequenced with immunoSEQ multiplex PCR; TCRdb's copy has only in-frame clones and lacks some. The V and J calls and clone size were taken over from that table, and D and trimming were inferred from the DNA. The profile shows approximately 240,000 clones, approximately 83% of them singletons. V dropped 3 bases and J dropped 4; count of bases not matched to a gene: 5. Per the germline V gene, CDR1 is SGHRS and CDR2 is YFSETQ. The CDR3 sequence is 15 residues long. This sequence was found in a woman in her 30s who had recovered from COVID-19. Sequencing input: peripheral blood. The chain employs TRBV5-1 and TRBJ2-2, with 8 nucleotides matching TRBD1. For the CDR3, the DNA is TGCGCCAGCAGCTATACAGGGGGAGGCACCGGGGAGCTGTTTTTT. Its protein is CASSYTGGGTGELFF. The full variable domain, rest sourced from reference TRBV5-1 and TRBJ2-2, is KAGVTQTPRYLIKTRGQQVTLSCSPISGHRSVSWYQQTPGQGLQFLFEYFSETQRNKGNFPGRFSGRQFSNSRSEMNVSTLELGDSALYLCASSYTGGGTGELFFGEGSRLTVL.